The rows below give T cell receptor beta chains drawn from one sample of a study of blood T cell repertoires in COVID-19. Data came from immunoSEQ multiplex PCR; TCRdb stores just in-frame clones and leaves some out. The sample holds roughly 250,000 clones, 80% to 90% seen once. Sequencing was done on a sample of PBMCs or T cells enriched from blood (not recorded which). The receptors were sampled from a woman in her forties or fifties who had recovered from COVID-19. Each CDR3 is given with its conserved first and last residue. A D gene is named only where the DNA matches it firmly. Some rows have no size entry. The others give once, few or many, or a class for an expanded clone.

V gene: TRBV11-3
D gene: TRBD1
clone size: NA
J gene: TRBJ1-2
CDR3 DNA: TGTGCCAGCAGTCTAGACAGGGGAGCTAACTATGGCTACACCTTC
CDR3 protein: CASSLDRGANYGYTF

V gene: TRBV11-3
D gene: NA
clone size: NA
J gene: TRBJ2-2
CDR3 DNA: TGTGCCAGCAGCTCAGCAGCTAGGAGCACCGGGGAGCTGTTTTTT
CDR3 protein: CASSSAARSTGELFF

V gene: TRBV7-9
D gene: NA
clone size: NA
J gene: TRBJ2-1
CDR3 DNA: TGTGCCAGCAGCTTAACGAGCGCGGGGAACAATGAGCAGTTCTTC
CDR3 protein: CASSLTSAGNNEQFF

V gene: TRBV2
D gene: TRBD2
clone size: NA
J gene: TRBJ2-7
CDR3 DNA: TGTGCCAGCTCCCGGGAGGTCGGATCCTACGAGCAGTACTTC
CDR3 protein: CASSREVGSYEQYF

V gene: TRBV24-1
D gene: NA
clone size: NA
J gene: TRBJ2-2
CDR3 DNA: TGTGCCACCAGTGATTTCGTGTCGGCGGGAAGCACCGGGGAGCTGTTTTTT
CDR3 protein: CATSDFVSAGSTGELFF

V gene: TRBV28
D gene: TRBD1
clone size: NA
J gene: TRBJ2-7
CDR3 DNA: TGTGCCAGTAGACAAGGACAGGGGAGAAACGAGCAGTACTTC
CDR3 protein: CASRQGQGRNEQYF

V gene: TRBV19
D gene: NA
clone size: NA
J gene: TRBJ1-3
CDR3 DNA: TGTGCCAGTAGGAATTCGGGAATCGACTCTGGAAACACCATATATTTT
CDR3 protein: CASRNSGIDSGNTIYF

V gene: TRBV20-1
D gene: NA
clone size: NA
J gene: TRBJ2-1
CDR3 DNA: TGCAGTCCTTCCTTAGCGGAGGAGCAGTTCTTC
CDR3 protein: CSPSLAEEQFF

V gene: TRBV6-5
D gene: TRBD2
clone size: NA
J gene: TRBJ2-2
CDR3 DNA: TGTGCCAGCAGGCCAGGACTAGCGCTCACCGGGGAGCTGTTTTTT
CDR3 protein: CASRPGLALTGELFF

V gene: TRBV18
D gene: TRBD1
clone size: NA
J gene: TRBJ2-6
CDR3 DNA: TGTGCCAGCTCCTGGACAGGGGCCTCTGGGGCCAACGTCCTGACTTTC
CDR3 protein: CASSWTGASGANVLTF

V gene: TRBV3-1/TRBV3-2
D gene: TRBD2
clone size: once
J gene: TRBJ2-2
CDR3 DNA: TGTGCCAGCAGCCGCTCGGGGGGAGGATTAGCCGGGGAGCTGTTTTTT
CDR3 protein: CASSRSGGGLAGELFF

V gene: TRBV5-4
D gene: TRBD1
clone size: NA
J gene: TRBJ1-6
CDR3 DNA: TGTGCCAGCAGCTCGACGACAGGGTCCCCCTTTAATTCACCCCTCCACTTT
CDR3 protein: CASSSTTGSPFNSPLHF

V gene: TRBV5-1
D gene: NA
clone size: NA
J gene: TRBJ2-3
CDR3 DNA: TGCGCCAGCAGCTTGCGGTCGATCACAGATACGCAGTATTTT
CDR3 protein: CASSLRSITDTQYF

V gene: TRBV6-1
D gene: TRBD2
clone size: once
J gene: TRBJ2-7
CDR3 DNA: TGTGCCAGCAGTGAAAATAGCGGGAGTACCTACGAGCAGTACTTC
CDR3 protein: CASSENSGSTYEQYF

V gene: TRBV18
D gene: NA
clone size: NA
J gene: TRBJ2-6
CDR3 DNA: TGTGCCAGCTCACCCCCGGGGAGGACCGGGGCCAACGTCCTGACTTTC
CDR3 protein: CASSPPGRTGANVLTF

V gene: TRBV19
D gene: NA
clone size: NA
J gene: TRBJ1-1
CDR3 DNA: TGTGCCAGTAGTATAACCCCAGGGACTGAAGCTTTCTTT
CDR3 protein: CASSITPGTEAFF

V gene: TRBV27
D gene: NA
clone size: NA
J gene: TRBJ1-2
CDR3 DNA: TGTGCCAGCAGTTCCTCCCCGGCAGCGAGTTATGGCTACACCTTC
CDR3 protein: CASSSSPAASYGYTF

V gene: TRBV10-1
D gene: TRBD1
clone size: NA
J gene: TRBJ1-4
CDR3 DNA: TGCGCCAGCCCCGGGACAGACCTCCTCAGTAATGAAAAACTGTTTTTT
CDR3 protein: CASPGTDLLSNEKLFF

V gene: TRBV5-1
D gene: TRBD2
clone size: NA
J gene: TRBJ2-3
CDR3 DNA: TGCGCCAGCAGCTTGGGAAGCGGGAGAACAGATACGCAGTATTTT
CDR3 protein: CASSLGSGRTDTQYF

V gene: TRBV7-7
D gene: NA
clone size: NA
J gene: TRBJ2-2
CDR3 DNA: TGTGCTAGCAGCCCGCGGCCGACCGGGGAGCTGTTTTTT
CDR3 protein: CASSPRPTGELFF

V gene: TRBV6-6
D gene: NA
clone size: NA
J gene: TRBJ2-2
CDR3 DNA: TGTGCCAGCAGCCTCCGGGCCGGGGAGCTGTTTTTT
CDR3 protein: CASSLRAGELFF

V gene: TRBV5-1
D gene: NA
clone size: NA
J gene: TRBJ1-2
CDR3 DNA: TGCGCCAGCGGAATATCTGGAACAGTCAGCTATGGCTACACCTTC
CDR3 protein: CASGISGTVSYGYTF

V gene: TRBV5-4
D gene: TRBD2
clone size: NA
J gene: TRBJ2-7
CDR3 DNA: TGTGCCAGCAGCCCGGGAGGTACAGGAAGCGAGCAGTACTTC
CDR3 protein: CASSPGGTGSEQYF

V gene: TRBV28
D gene: NA
clone size: once
J gene: TRBJ1-3
CDR3 DNA: TGTGCCAGCGGCAGGGCACACACCATATATTTT
CDR3 protein: CASGRAHTIYF

V gene: TRBV5-1
D gene: TRBD2
clone size: NA
J gene: TRBJ2-2
CDR3 DNA: TGCGCCAGCAGGCCTAGCGGGGGGAACACCGGGGAGCTGTTTTTT
CDR3 protein: CASRPSGGNTGELFF

V gene: TRBV25-1
D gene: NA
clone size: NA
J gene: TRBJ1-1
CDR3 DNA: TGTGCCAGCTGGAAGGCGGGTAACACTGAAGCTTTCTTT
CDR3 protein: CASWKAGNTEAFF

V gene: TRBV6-1
D gene: NA
clone size: once
J gene: TRBJ2-1
CDR3 DNA: TGTGCCAGCAGTGAAAGAGCCGCTTCCTACAATGAGCAGTTCTTC
CDR3 protein: CASSERAASYNEQFF

V gene: TRBV14
D gene: NA
clone size: NA
J gene: TRBJ2-5
CDR3 DNA: TGTGCCAGCAGCCAAGTCCGGGGGCAAGAGACCCAGTACTTC
CDR3 protein: CASSQVRGQETQYF

V gene: TRBV14
D gene: TRBD1
clone size: NA
J gene: TRBJ2-4
CDR3 DNA: TGTGCCAGCAGCCAAGGGACAGGGGGCAGCGGGGCCAAAAACATTCAGTACTTC
CDR3 protein: CASSQGTGGSGAKNIQYF

V gene: TRBV5-1
D gene: TRBD2
clone size: NA
J gene: TRBJ2-1
CDR3 DNA: TGCGCCAGCAGCTCCTACACCGCACCTAGCGGACAGTTCTTC
CDR3 protein: CASSSYTAPSGQFF

V gene: TRBV11-2
D gene: NA
clone size: once
J gene: TRBJ2-7
CDR3 DNA: TGTGCCAGCAGCCCGCTCCCGGACACCTCAGGGGGGGAGCAGTACTTC
CDR3 protein: CASSPLPDTSGGEQYF

V gene: TRBV3-1/TRBV3-2
D gene: NA
clone size: NA
J gene: TRBJ1-6
CDR3 DNA: TGTGCCAGCAGCCAAGACAGGGTCTTAAATTCACCCCTCCACTTT
CDR3 protein: CASSQDRVLNSPLHF

V gene: TRBV6-1
D gene: NA
clone size: NA
J gene: TRBJ1-1
CDR3 DNA: TGTGCCAGCAGTGCCACATTCCTTGGAGGGGCGGCATCGAACACTGAAGCTTTCTTT
CDR3 protein: CASSATFLGGAASNTEAFF

V gene: TRBV18
D gene: NA
clone size: NA
J gene: TRBJ2-1
CDR3 DNA: TGTGCCAGCTCCCGGAGCGCAACCTACAATGAGCAGTTCTTC
CDR3 protein: CASSRSATYNEQFF

V gene: TRBV5-1
D gene: NA
clone size: NA
J gene: TRBJ1-1
CDR3 DNA: TGCGCCAGCACTAGGGGAATGAACACTGAAGCTTTCTTT
CDR3 protein: CASTRGMNTEAFF

V gene: TRBV9
D gene: NA
clone size: NA
J gene: TRBJ2-3
CDR3 DNA: TGTGCCAGCAGCTCAAAGGCGGGACGATTCACAGATACGCAGTATTTT
CDR3 protein: CASSSKAGRFTDTQYF

V gene: TRBV29-1
D gene: NA
clone size: NA
J gene: TRBJ2-7
CDR3 DNA: TGCAGCGTTGGGGTTAGTCGGGGAGGACACGTCTACGAGCAGTACTTC
CDR3 protein: CSVGVSRGGHVYEQYF

V gene: TRBV28
D gene: NA
clone size: NA
J gene: TRBJ1-1
CDR3 DNA: TGTGCCAGCAGTATCTGGACACAAAACACTGAAGCTTTCTTT
CDR3 protein: CASSIWTQNTEAFF

V gene: TRBV5-4
D gene: TRBD2
clone size: NA
J gene: TRBJ2-1
CDR3 DNA: TGTGCCAGCAGCTTGGCGGGAGGGCTTTACAATGAGCAGTTCTTC
CDR3 protein: CASSLAGGLYNEQFF

V gene: TRBV12-3/TRBV12-4
D gene: NA
clone size: NA
J gene: TRBJ1-2
CDR3 DNA: TGTGCCAGCAGTTTCGGAGAAAATGGCTACACCTTC
CDR3 protein: CASSFGENGYTF

V gene: TRBV28
D gene: TRBD2
clone size: NA
J gene: TRBJ2-7
CDR3 DNA: TGTGCCAGCAGTTTACAACCTAGCGGGAGTTGGGAGCAGTACTTC
CDR3 protein: CASSLQPSGSWEQYF

V gene: TRBV5-1
D gene: TRBD2
clone size: NA
J gene: TRBJ2-2
CDR3 DNA: TGCGCCAGCAGCTTGCAACTCCTAGCGGGAGGTTCGAACACCGGGGAGCTGTTTTTT
CDR3 protein: CASSLQLLAGGSNTGELFF

V gene: TRBV7-3
D gene: TRBD2
clone size: once
J gene: TRBJ2-1
CDR3 DNA: TGTGCCAGCAGCCACGGACTAGCGGGAGGGATGTTCTTC
CDR3 protein: CASSHGLAGGMFF

V gene: TRBV20-1
D gene: TRBD2
clone size: once
J gene: TRBJ2-3
CDR3 DNA: TGCAGTGCTAGTGTGACTAGCGGGAGTATTGGAGATACGCAGTATTTT
CDR3 protein: CSASVTSGSIGDTQYF